A selection of T cell receptor beta chains follows, all from one sample in a study of memory CD4+ T cells and cytomegalovirus serostatus. TCRdb's table, derived via immunoSEQ multiplex PCR, lists solely in-frame clones and lacks some. The sample holds about 50,000 clones, roughly 80% seen once. The sample consisted of memory CD4+ T cells from blood. These TCRs come from an adult in good health and CMV-seronegative. The CDR3 runs from the conserved cysteine through the conserved F or W. Fields, in order: clone size, D gene, V gene, J gene, CDR3 protein, CDR3 DNA. D genes are given only for firm matches. Clone size, where shown, is once, few, many, or a class for clones that have expanded.

-	TRBD1	TRBV6-1	TRBJ1-4	CASERQGAANEKLFF	TGTGCCAGCGAACGACAGGGGGCAGCTAATGAAAAACTGTTTTTT
-	-	TRBV11-2	TRBJ1-1	CASSLLLSRVEAFF	TGTGCCAGCAGCTTATTACTCTCGAGGGTTGAAGCTTTCTTT
few	-	TRBV5-1	TRBJ2-7	CASSLKVEVEQYF	TGCGCCAGCAGCTTAAAGGTGGAGGTGGAGCAGTACTTC
once	TRBD1	TRBV5-4	TRBJ2-7	CASSLKGQGAHEQYF	TGTGCCAGCAGCTTGAAAGGACAGGGGGCCCACGAGCAGTACTTC
-	TRBD2	TRBV5-1	TRBJ2-5	CASSLVPLAGVGETQYF	TGCGCCAGCAGCTTGGTACCGCTAGCGGGAGTCGGTGAGACCCAGTACTTC
-	TRBD1	TRBV28	TRBJ2-7	CASSPHRGTGDSYEQYF	TGTGCCAGCAGTCCTCATCGGGGGACAGGGGACTCCTACGAGCAGTACTTC
-	-	TRBV6-1	TRBJ2-3	CASKVTESTDTQYF	TGTGCCAGCAAGGTAACGGAAAGCACAGATACGCAGTATTTT
-	-	TRBV2	TRBJ2-5	CASRRTPQETQYF	TGTGCCAGCAGGAGGACGCCACAAGAGACCCAGTACTTC
-	TRBD2	TRBV7-9	TRBJ2-3	CASSPKLRLAGMTDTQYF	TGTGCCAGCAGCCCTAAATTGCGACTAGCGGGAATGACAGATACGCAGTATTTT
-	TRBD2	TRBV11-2	TRBJ2-7	CASSFGTSGRMGHF	TGTGCCAGCAGCTTCGGGACTAGCGGGAGAATGGGGCACTTC
-	-	TRBV19	TRBJ2-1	CASSIGQNNEQFF	TGTGCCAGTAGTATAGGGCAGAACAATGAGCAGTTCTTC